This TCR beta chain was recovered during a study of blood T cell repertoires in COVID-19. Study background: Spain, Italy and the United States supplied samples that represented acute and convalescent COVID-19. PBMCs, B-cell-depleted T cells, or T cells provided the cDNA or gDNA that made up the material.

CDR3 length: 17 amino acids. From germline, CDR1 is LNHDA and CDR2 SQIVND (reference sequence). V shed 4 bases, J shed 6 bases, and the junction held 13 bases outside the gene matches. The assay was immunoSEQ multiplex PCR, and TCRdb's table has in-frame clones only and misses some. The table has 310,000 or so clones, around 87% seen once. This rearrangement joins TRBV19 to TRBJ2-1; TRBD2 matches at 9 bases. Sequenced: peripheral blood. This receptor was obtained from a woman between 50 and 59 years old with active or convalescent COVID-19. The CDR3 coding sequence is TGTGCCAGTAGTACGTGGACTAGCGCCAACCTAGGCAATGAGCAGTTCTTC. Its protein is CASSTWTSANLGNEQFF.